A single sample is the source of the 28 T cell receptor beta chains below, sequenced in a study of blood T cell repertoires in COVID-19. Clones were sequenced by immunoSEQ multiplex PCR, and TCRdb holds only the in-frame ones, with some missing. The table records roughly 110,000 clones, over 70% of them present only once. The source material was peripheral blood. All receptors come from a woman in her 70s with acute or convalescent COVID-19.

The chain employs TRBV6-1 and TRBJ2-1, with 7 bases matching TRBD2. Looked up from germline, CDR1 is MNHNS and CDR2 is SASEGT. V shed 0 bases and J 7 bases; nucleotides not matched to a gene: 6. The CDR3 has 15 amino acids. CDR3: CASSEAPLADNEQFF. The CDR3, as DNA: TGTGCCAGCAGTGAAGCTCCCCTAGCGGATAATGAGCAGTTCTTC.

This clone showed up just once. The rearrangement links TRBV19 to TRBJ1-2, with D perhaps matching TRBD1 (5 bases). The CDR3 extends over 15 amino acids. V lost 6 bases and J lost 4, with 18 bases in between. Looked up from germline, CDR1 is LNHDA and CDR2 is SQIVND (reference sequence). CDR3 sequence reads: CASRPGGGLPYGYTF. DNA for the CDR3: TGTGCCAGTAGGCCGGGGGGTGGTCTCCCCTATGGCTACACCTTC.

This clone was observed a single time. The chain couples TRBV6-5 to TRBJ2-7; D is possibly TRBD1 (6 bases). This CDR3 spans 14 amino acids. With 7 bases removed from V and 0 bases from J, the gap between germline ends came to 13 bases. Germline CDR1 and CDR2: MNHEY and SVGAGI. The DNA of the CDR3 is TGTGCCAGCACCTTCCAGGGGCCCTCCTACGAGCAGTACTTC. It encodes CASTFQGPSYEQYF.

As regards this clone: The sample has other DNA sequences that encode this CDR3 too. This chain uses TRBV5-1 with TRBJ1-1, with D unresolved. Trimming shortened V by 7 bases and J by 4 bases, and 8 bases separated the two germline ends. The CDR3 contains 11 residues. CDR1 and CDR2 (germline): SGHRS, YFSETQ. The CDR3, as DNA: TGCGCCAGCGATAGTGGCACTGAAGCTTTCTTT. It yields the protein CASDSGTEAFF.

The V and J genes are TRBV10-3 and TRBJ1-5, with D perhaps matching TRBD1 (6 bases). V dropped 3 bases and J dropped 5 bases, with 20 bases sitting between them. In germline, CDR1 is ENHRY, CDR2 SYGVKD. This CDR3 has 17 amino acids. CDR3: CAISEVGFGGADQPQHF. The DNA of the CDR3 is TGTGCCATCAGTGAAGTGGGATTTGGGGGGGCGGATCAGCCCCAGCATTTT.

The V and J genes are TRBV12-3 or TRBV12-4 and TRBJ1-5; perhaps TRBD1 as D (5 bases). Between the trimmed V and J ends, which lost 4 bases and 6 bases, there was a span of 10 bases. This CDR3 has 13 residues. CDR3: CASSSDQGQPQHF. CDR3 nucleotide sequence: TGTGCCAGCAGTTCGGACCAGGGTCAGCCCCAGCATTTT.

CDR3 region: CASSLYPAVGGETQYF. As DNA, the CDR3 is TGCGCCAGCAGCTTGTACCCAGCGGTGGGAGGGGAGACCCAGTACTTC. V gene TRBV5-1 combines with J gene TRBJ2-5; 7 nucleotides match TRBD2. This CDR3 has 16 amino acids. Germline loops: CDR1 SGHRS, CDR2 YFSETQ. V lost 1 base, J lost 5 bases, and 11 bases stayed unmatched.

The chain uses TRBV30 and TRBJ2-7; the match to TRBD2 covers 7 bases. Looked up from germline, CDR1 is GTSNPN and CDR2 is SVGIG (reference sequence). The CDR3 extends over 15 amino acids. Trimming removed 0 bases from V and 6 bases from J; junction bases left unmatched: 11. CDR3 protein: CAWSVGAGVLSEQYF. The CDR3 DNA is TGTGCCTGGAGTGTAGGGGCGGGGGTCCTGTCCGAGCAGTACTTC. The variable domain in full, completed from reference TRBV30 and TRBJ2-7, reads SQTIHQWPATLVQPVGSPLSLECTVEGTSNPNLYWYRQAAGRGLQLLFYSVGIGQISSEVPQNLSASRPQDRQFILSSKKLLLSDSGFYLCAWSVGAGVLSEQYFGPGTRLTVT.

J is TRBJ1-4 and V is TRBV5-4; unclear D gene. Germline loops: CDR1 SGHNT, CDR2 YYREEE (reference sequence). This CDR3 is built from 15 residues. Trimming pared 0 bases from V and 8 bases from J, leaving 14 bases between. The CDR3 loop reads CASSLDPTPREKLFF. The CDR3 nucleotides are TGTGCCAGCAGCTTGGATCCCACCCCGCGCGAAAAACTGTTTTTT.

This clone came up once. The rearrangement joins TRBV4-2 to TRBJ1-2; D ambiguous. Germline loops: CDR1 LGHNA, CDR2 YNFKEQ. The V end was cut by 0 bases, the J end by 6 bases, with 11 bases between. The CDR3 runs 14 residues. The CDR3: CASSQDLGRDGYTF. In nucleotides, the CDR3 is TGTGCCAGCAGCCAAGACCTGGGTCGGGATGGCTACACCTTC.

This chain uses TRBV5-4 with TRBJ1-2, with no clear D. V dropped 2 bases and J dropped 3 bases, with 2 bases sitting between them. This CDR3 spans 11 amino acids. In germline, CDR1 is SGHNT, CDR2 YYREEE (reference sequence). CDR3 protein: CASSFDYGYTF. In DNA, the CDR3 is TGTGCCAGCAGCTTCGACTATGGCTACACCTTC.

The rearrangement uses TRBV18 and TRBJ1-1; the D gene is possibly TRBD1 (5 bases). CDR1 is KGHSH, CDR2 LQKENI, per germline. This CDR3 has 14 amino acids. V was cut by 6 bases and J by 4 bases, with 15 bases left in between. In DNA, the CDR3 is TGTGCCAGCTCCTCTAGCGGAGGGGTCACTGAAGCTTTCTTT. Translation: CASSSSGGVTEAFF.

This chain joins TRBV19 and TRBJ2-2, with 7 positions matching TRBD2. The junction had 5 bases not matched to a gene; V was cut back by 6 bases and J by 1 base. Germline CDR1 is LNHDA and CDR2 is SQIVND (reference sequence). The CDR3 consists of 15 residues. Here the CDR3 DNA reads TGTGCCAGTAGAAGGGCTAGCGGGAACACCGGGGAGCTGTTTTTT. Protein product: CASRRASGNTGELFF.

The V gene is TRBV19, the J gene TRBJ2-7; 7 bases align to TRBD1. The CDR3 extends over 13 amino acids. Germline CDR1 LNHDA, CDR2 SQIVND (reference sequence). The V segment lost 3 bases and the J segment 2 bases; nucleotides outside the gene matches: 1. CDR3 nucleotide sequence: TGTGCCAGTAGTATGGACAGGACCTACGAGCAGTACTTC. Translated: CASSMDRTYEQYF.

This clone occurred once. This chain links TRBV6-6 with TRBJ1-5; 8 nucleotides match TRBD1. CDR3 length: 15 residues. CDR1 is MNHNY, CDR2 SVGAGI, per germline (reference sequence). The trim removed 6 bases at V and 7 bases at J, leaving 11 bases unmatched. DNA for the CDR3: TGTGCCAGCAGAGCCGGACAGGGTGAGAAACAGCCCCAGCATTTT. Its translation: CASRAGQGEKQPQHF.

J is TRBJ2-5 and V is TRBV12-5; 9 bases align to TRBD2. CDR1 LGHNT and CDR2 FRNRAP come from the germline V gene. This CDR3 comprises 14 residues. Unmatched junction bases numbered 6, after V lost 5 bases and J lost 5 bases. Here the CDR3 DNA reads TGTGCTAGTGGTAAAGGACTAGCGCAGGAGACCCAGTACTTC. The encoded protein is CASGKGLAQETQYF. The whole variable domain, remainder taken from reference TRBV12-5 and TRBJ2-5, is DARVTQTPRHKVTEMGQEVTMRCQPILGHNTVFWYRQTMMQGLELLAYFRNRAPLDDSGMPKDRFSAEMPDATLATLKIQPSEPRDSAVYFCASGKGLAQETQYFGPGTRLLVL.

This chain links TRBV19 with TRBJ1-2; D is perhaps TRBD1 (6 bases). Germline V CDR1 and CDR2: LNHDA, SQIVND (reference sequence). Trimming removed 2 bases from V and 5 bases from J, with 12 bases in between. The CDR3 consists of 14 residues. CDR3 nucleotide sequence: TGTGCCAGTAGTATACAGACAGGCGCTTATGGCTACACCTTC. Translated: CASSIQTGAYGYTF. The full variable domain, its missing parts supplied by reference TRBV19 and TRBJ1-2, is DGGITQSPKYLFRKEGQNVTLSCEQNLNHDAMYWYRQDPGQGLRLIYYSQIVNDFQKGDIAEGYSVSREKKESFPLTVTSAQKNPTAFYLCASSIQTGAYGYTFGSGTRLTVV.

Points on this clone: The junction does not match germline at one end; this may be a read error. The gene calls are TRBV19 and TRBJ2-3; 9 bases agree with TRBD2. CDR1 is LNHDA and CDR2 is SQIVND in the germline V gene (reference sequence). CDR3 length: 15 amino acids. CDR3 in amino acids: CASSIAGVGTDTQYF. As DNA, the CDR3 is TGTGCCAGTAGCATAGCGGGAGTAGGGACAGATACGCAGTATTTT.

The chain couples TRBV19 to TRBJ1-6, with D possibly matching TRBD1 (6 bases). Trimming cost V 4 bases and J 8 bases, with 9 bases left between them. CDR1 is LNHDA and CDR2 is SQIVND in the germline V gene (reference sequence). The CDR3 covers 13 residues. DNA of the CDR3: TGTGCCAGTAGTACGACAGGAGATTCACCCCTCCACTTT. This codes for CASSTTGDSPLHF.

The chain joins TRBV9 to TRBJ1-2, with D possibly being TRBD1 (5 bases). The CDR3 is 13 amino acids. Germline-derived CDR1 and CDR2 are SGDLS and YYNGEE. V lost 0 bases and J lost 8, with 11 bases in between. CDR3 sequence reads: CASSVAGVDGYTF. The CDR3 DNA reads TGTGCCAGCAGCGTAGCGGGGGTAGACGGCTACACCTTC. Full variable domain (outside the CDR3, taken from reference TRBV9 and TRBJ1-2): DSGVTQTPKHLITATGQRVTLRCSPRSGDLSVYWYQQSLDQGLQFLIQYYNGEERAKGNILERFSAQQFPDLHSELNLSSLELGDSALYFCASSVAGVDGYTFGSGTRLTVV.

The genes are TRBV5-5 and TRBJ2-3; TRBD1 matches 8 bases. Germline CDR1 and CDR2: SGHKS and YYEKEE (reference sequence). Trimming took 3 bases from V and 0 from J; bases not matched to a gene: 6. The CDR3 is 16 amino acids. The CDR3: CASSSLQGASTDTQYF. The CDR3 DNA reads as TGTGCCAGCAGCTCTCTTCAGGGGGCGAGCACAGATACGCAGTATTTT.

V and J are TRBV5-4 and TRBJ1-3; 8 bases match TRBD1. Germline V gene data show CDR1 as SGHNT and CDR2 as YYREEE (reference sequence). This CDR3 is 15 amino acids long. The V segment lost 0 bases and the J segment 3 bases; nucleotides outside the gene matches: 2. The CDR3 DNA reads TGTGCCAGCAGCTTGGGGGGACAGGTTGGAAACACCATATATTTT. Its translation: CASSLGGQVGNTIYF.

The V and J genes are TRBV7-6 and TRBJ2-1; TRBD2 matches 16 bases. Germline V gives CDR1 SGHVS, CDR2 FNYEAQ. The V segment lost 5 bases and the J segment 0 bases; nucleotides outside the gene matches: 7. The CDR3 contains 19 residues. The CDR3 nucleotides read TGTGCCAGCAGCCCGGGACTAGCGGGGGGGCAGGGCTCCTACAATGAGCAGTTCTTC. Residues: CASSPGLAGGQGSYNEQFF.

V is TRBV5-8 and J is TRBJ2-1; 10 bases agree with TRBD2. Germline CDR1 reads SGHTS; CDR2 reads YDEGEE. The J segment lost 0 bases and the V segment lost 1 base, leaving 10 bases of the junction unmatched. The CDR3 spans 19 residues. CDR3 residues: CASSLLGLAVPRSYNEQFF. The CDR3 DNA follows: TGTGCCAGCAGCTTGCTCGGACTAGCGGTTCCTCGCTCCTACAATGAGCAGTTCTTC.

In its sample, this clone was seen a few times. The V gene is TRBV6-4, the J gene TRBJ1-1; 8 nucleotides match TRBD1. V gave up 0 bases and J gave up 1 base; unmatched junction bases: 4. Germline CDR1 and CDR2: MRHNA and SNTAGT. The CDR3 has 16 amino acids. In DNA, the CDR3 is TGTGCCAGCAGTGACTCGAGTCAGGGGGCGAACACTGAAGCTTTCTTT. It codes for CASSDSSQGANTEAFF.

The genes are TRBV5-1 and TRBJ1-5; TRBD1 matches at 7 bases. CDR1 is SGHRS and CDR2 is YFSETQ in the germline V gene. The trim removed 4 bases at V and 5 bases at J, leaving 6 bases unmatched. The CDR3 is 14 residues long. CDR3 sequence reads: CASSPGGRDQPQHF. The DNA for the CDR3 is TGCGCCAGCAGCCCAGGGGGAAGGGATCAGCCCCAGCATTTT.

The chain joins TRBV30 to TRBJ2-2, with 8 bases fitting TRBD2. The CDR3 extends over 13 amino acids. Looked up from germline, CDR1 is GTSNPN and CDR2 is SVGIG (reference sequence). V dropped 3 bases and J dropped 6; count of bases not matched to a gene: 3. The CDR3 coding sequence is TGTGCCTGGAGCCGGACTAGCCCCGGGGAGCTGTTTTTT. Translating it yields CAWSRTSPGELFF.

The chain has TRBV7-3 and TRBJ1-1; D remains ambiguous. Per the germline V gene, CDR1 is SGHTA and CDR2 is FQGTGA. Trimming removed 2 bases from V and 0 bases from J, with 13 bases in between. This CDR3 region has 16 residues. CDR3 DNA sequence: TGTGCCAGCAGCTTACAGGCCCCCGGGGTGAACACTGAAGCTTTCTTT. This codes for CASSLQAPGVNTEAFF.